The entry below gives a single T cell receptor (beta chain) sequence along with its context. This clone was found once. The target of this receptor is not known. No base-level quality is on record; no much larger clone is a single base apart. The data derive from a study of EBV T-cell therapy then PD-1 blockade in nasopharyngeal carcinoma (dated by TCRdb to the early 2020s). This sample's treatment or condition label indicates: AdE1-LMPpoly-expanded autologous EBV-specific T-cell therapy followed by anti-PD-1 nivolumab. Relative to germline, V is 3 bases shorter and J is 6 bases shorter, with 15 bases between their ends. CDR3 length: 15 amino acids, cysteine to phenylalanine. The kept DNA is CDR3 alone, 45 bases in frame from the first base. From a lookup of the germline V gene, CDR1 and CDR2 are MDHEN and SYDVKM. Genomic DNA was extracted from sorted cells using the Qiagen DNeasy Kit. TCR beta chain deep sequencing was performed on the immunoSEQ platform. Processing in the source paper ran as follows. The immunoSEQ Analyzer software was used to analyze the repertoire data. Drawn from immuneACCESS, this table holds only the in-frame rearrangements with V and J called that TCRdb kept. Clones are partly lost; checked studies trace under half to an unresolved V gene and leave the rest unexplained. V and J calls and clone size are given by that table; D and trimming were obtained from the DNA. The sample table records about 22,000 clones; approximately 80% of these occur just once. The ten largest clones take up around 24% of the sample.

The TCR originated in a man in his forties with nasopharyngeal carcinoma. The source material was CD8+ T cells from blood, sampled at day -245 from a patient whose treatment included autologous EBV-specific T cells and nivolumab. This receptor chain uses TRBV28 and TRBJ2-1; a weak D assignment points to TRBD2 (5 bases agree). The CDR3 reads as follows: CASSLSFEGSNEQFF. The sequenced DNA: TGTGCCAGCAGTTTGAGTTTCGAGGGATCCAATGAGCAGTTCTTC.